A single sample gave rise to the 21 T cell receptor beta chains below, sequenced in a study of T cell changes during pregnancy in multiple sclerosis. The data were produced by immunoSEQ multiplex PCR, yet TCRdb's version contains in-frame clones alone and is incomplete. The sample lists 70,000 to 95,000 clones; roughly 91% were seen once. The sequencing here drew on peripheral blood, taken after pregnancy. The receptors come from a female donor in good health, enrolled as a control in a pregnancy study.

The chain links TRBV10-3 to TRBJ2-3; 9 bases agree with TRBD1. Germline CDR1 and CDR2: ENHRY and SYGVKD. CDR3 length: 17 residues. J lost 0 bases, V lost 2 bases, and 6 bases had no gene match. The CDR3 sequence: CAISEETGGTSTDTQYF. The CDR3, as DNA: TGTGCCATCAGTGAGGAAACAGGGGGCACGAGCACAGATACGCAGTATTTT.

This rearrangement joins TRBV6-6 to TRBJ1-1; the D is unclear. CDR3 length: 16 amino acids. With 0 bases removed from V and 0 bases from J, the gap between germline ends came to 11 bases. CDR1 and CDR2 from the germline V gene are MNHNY and SVGAGI (reference sequence). CDR3 coding DNA: TGTGCCAGCAGTTACTCTCACATTGGCTTGAACACTGAAGCTTTCTTT. Amino acids: CASSYSHIGLNTEAFF.

This chain connects TRBV27 to TRBJ2-3; 9 nucleotides agree with TRBD2. There are 18 residues in the CDR3. After removal of 6 bases from V and 1 base from J, the junction contained 14 bases not matched to a gene. The germline CDR1 and CDR2 sequences are MNHEY and SMNVEV (reference sequence). CDR3 loop: CASRPRAGGTLGTDTQYF. The CDR3 DNA reads as TGTGCCAGCAGGCCTCGAGCGGGGGGTACCCTCGGCACAGATACGCAGTATTTT.

The chain is built from TRBV18 and TRBJ2-7, with 7 bases fitting TRBD1. Germline-derived CDR1 and CDR2 are KGHSH and LQKENI. The CDR3 covers 13 residues. V gave up 0 bases and J gave up 4 bases; unmatched junction bases: 0. The CDR3 here is CASSPPGQYEQYF. DNA of the CDR3: TGTGCCAGCTCACCACCGGGACAGTACGAGCAGTACTTC. The variable domain in full, completed from reference TRBV18 and TRBJ2-7, reads NAGVMQNPRHLVRRRGQEARLRCSPMKGHSHVYWYRQLPEEGLKFMVYLQKENIIDESGMPKERFSAEFPKEGPSILRIQQVVRGDSAAYFCASSPPGQYEQYFGPGTRLTVT.

The rearrangement links TRBV7-9 to TRBJ1-2; TRBD1 is a possible D gene (6 bases). This CDR3 is built from 14 residues. Germline CDR1 reads SEHNR; CDR2 reads FQNEAQ (reference sequence). V dropped 5 bases and J dropped 4 bases, with 14 bases sitting between them. CDR3 region: CASSASQGSYGYTF. The CDR3 DNA sequence: TGTGCCAGCAGCGCCTCCCAGGGGAGCTATGGCTACACCTTC.

The chain uses TRBV20-1 and TRBJ2-3; D unresolved. The CDR3 has 11 amino acids. V lost 6 bases and J 5 bases, leaving 9 bases between the germline ends. CDR1 and CDR2 from the germline V gene are DFQATT and SNEGSKA (reference sequence). Written as DNA, the CDR3 is TGCAGTGCCCTACCGCAAGATACGCAGTATTTT. This sequence encodes CSALPQDTQYF.

V usage is TRBV4-3 and J usage is TRBJ2-5; TRBD2 aligns across 15 bases. Germline V gene sequence: CDR1 LGHNA, CDR2 YSLEER. The ends lost 4 bases at V and 4 bases at J; junction bases unmatched: 1. The CDR3 runs 15 residues. CDR3 region: CASSRGLAGGETQYF. The CDR3 DNA follows: TGCGCCAGCAGCCGGGGACTAGCGGGAGGAGAGACCCAGTACTTC.

This clone occurred a few times. V and J are TRBV4-1 and TRBJ1-1; D not resolved. The V end lost 1 base, the J end lost 9 bases, and 9 bases lay between the germline ends. The CDR3 spans 12 residues. CDR1 MGHRA and CDR2 YSYEKL come from the germline V gene. CDR3 region: CASSQVRDKAFF. The CDR3 DNA sequence: TGCGCCAGCAGCCAAGTTCGGGATAAAGCTTTCTTT.

This sequence joins TRBV7-2 and TRBJ1-3; D may be TRBD1 (5 bases). Germline assignment: CDR1 SGHTA and CDR2 FQGNSA. The CDR3 spans 15 residues. Trimming pared 3 bases from V and 0 bases from J, leaving 9 bases between. CDR3 region: CASSFQGLSGNTIYF. The CDR3 bases are TGTGCCAGCAGCTTTCAGGGACTCTCTGGAAACACCATATATTTT.

V gene TRBV28 combines with J gene TRBJ2-7, with D tentatively TRBD1 (7 bases). This CDR3 has 15 amino acids. Trimming left V 0 bases short and J 4 bases short, with 13 bases between. The V gene's germline CDR1 is MDHEN and CDR2 SYDVKM. CDR3 DNA sequence: TGTGCCAGCAGTTTATGGTTGGCAGGGGGGTACGAGCAGTACTTC. Translated, it gives CASSLWLAGGYEQYF.

The chain recombines TRBV11-2 with TRBJ1-1, with D hard to call. This CDR3 has 15 amino acids. The ends were cut back, 0 bases at V and 1 base at J, with 9 bases in the middle. Looked up from germline, CDR1 is SGHAT and CDR2 is FQNNGV. CDR3 sequence (DNA): TGTGCCAGCAGCTTAGATTCCACAGCGAACACTGAAGCTTTCTTT. Translated: CASSLDSTANTEAFF.

V usage is TRBV4-1 and J usage is TRBJ2-5; 11 bases are shared with TRBD2. The CDR3 is 17 amino acids. V shed 0 bases, J shed 7 bases, and the junction held 10 bases outside the gene matches. Germline values: CDR1 MGHRA, CDR2 YSYEKL. The CDR3 reads CASSQDQSSGLAGTQYF. For the CDR3, the DNA is TGCGCCAGCAGCCAAGATCAAAGTTCAGGACTAGCGGGGACCCAGTACTTC.

CDR3 sequence reads: CASSPGGNTIYF. The CDR3 nucleotides are TGTGCCAGTAGTCCCGGGGGGAACACCATATATTTT. The V call is TRBV19, the J call TRBJ1-3; possibly TRBD1 for D (5 bases). From germline, CDR1 is LNHDA and CDR2 SQIVND (reference sequence). The CDR3 is 12 amino acids. The ends were cut back, 5 bases at V and 7 bases at J, with 9 bases in the middle.

The chain combines TRBV7-2 with TRBJ2-3, with D possibly matching TRBD1 (6 bases). CDR1 and CDR2 (germline): SGHTA, FQGNSA. V was cut by 5 bases and J by 4 bases, with 16 bases left in between. The CDR3 loop spans 15 amino acids. The CDR3 protein is CASSRMDSPADTQYF. The CDR3, as DNA: TGTGCCAGCAGCCGGATGGACAGCCCCGCAGATACGCAGTATTTT.

The chain employs TRBV27 and TRBJ2-2; tentative D call: TRBD1 (5 bases). V was cut by 4 bases and J by 12 bases, with 15 bases left in between. The V gene's germline CDR1 is MNHEY and CDR2 SMNVEV (reference sequence). This CDR3 is 13 amino acids long. In DNA, the CDR3 is TGTGCCAGCAGTTCTGGCACTTGGGGCCAGCTGTTTTTT. This gives the protein CASSSGTWGQLFF.

The chain uses TRBV28 and TRBJ2-7, with 9 bases aligning to TRBD1. The CDR3 is 15 amino acids. V lost 7 bases and J lost 5; bases outside the gene matches: 12. CDR1 and CDR2 from the germline V gene are MDHEN and SYDVKM. The CDR3 DNA is TGTGCCAGCACTTCGGCCGGGACAGGGTCCCACGAGCAGTACTTC. It specifies CASTSAGTGSHEQYF.

This chain links TRBV7-2 with TRBJ1-3; D not resolved. The CDR3 is 15 amino acids. Trimming took off 5 bases at V and 6 bases at J, with 17 bases between the two ends. Germline CDR1 and CDR2: SGHTA and FQGNSA. As DNA, the CDR3 is TGTGCCAGCAGCCGTAGTCTTAGCGAACCAAACACCATATATTTT. Protein sequence: CASSRSLSEPNTIYF.

This chain uses TRBV5-6 with TRBJ1-5, with a possible D match to TRBD1 (6 bases). The V gene's germline CDR1 is SGHDT and CDR2 YYEEEE. Trimming cost V 2 bases and J 2 bases, with 14 bases left between them. The CDR3 length is 16 residues. This chain's CDR3 is CASSFGGSGGNQPQHF. CDR3 DNA sequence: TGTGCCAGCAGCTTCGGGGGGTCAGGGGGCAATCAGCCCCAGCATTTT. The full variable domain, in which reference TRBV5-6 and TRBJ1-5 provide the parts outside the CDR3, is DAGVTQSPTHLIKTRGQQVTLRCSPKSGHDTVSWYQQALGQGPQFIFQYYEEEERQRGNFPDRFSGHQFPNYSSELNVNALLLGDSALYLCASSFGGSGGNQPQHFGDGTRLSIL.

The gene calls are TRBV5-1 and TRBJ1-1, with D possibly being TRBD1 (6 bases). This CDR3 comprises 15 residues. V lost 2 bases, J lost 4 bases, and 15 bases lay in between. The germline V gene encodes CDR1 SGHRS and CDR2 YFSETQ. For the CDR3, the DNA is TGCGCCAGCAGCTTTAACCAGGGGTCGGGCACTGAAGCTTTCTTT. Translating gives CASSFNQGSGTEAFF.

J is TRBJ2-5 and V is TRBV7-3; 9 nucleotides agree with TRBD2. The CDR3 loop spans 15 amino acids. Germline trimming cut 2 bases from V and 5 bases from J; bases unmatched to any gene: 6. The germline V gene encodes CDR1 SGHTA and CDR2 FQGTGA. The CDR3 DNA reads TGTGCCAGCAGCTTAGGTCTAGCGGGGAGTGAGACCCAGTACTTC. Protein sequence: CASSLGLAGSETQYF.

Comments on this clone: Other DNA sequences from this sample encode an identical CDR3 as well. V and J are TRBV29-1 and TRBJ1-3; no clear D. Trimming took off 6 bases at V and 0 bases at J, with 9 bases between the two ends. This CDR3 has 13 amino acids. Per germline, CDR1 SQVTM and CDR2 ANQGSEA. The CDR3 coding sequence is TGCAGCGTAGCTGGCGGCTCTGGAAACACCATATATTTT. It translates to CSVAGGSGNTIYF.